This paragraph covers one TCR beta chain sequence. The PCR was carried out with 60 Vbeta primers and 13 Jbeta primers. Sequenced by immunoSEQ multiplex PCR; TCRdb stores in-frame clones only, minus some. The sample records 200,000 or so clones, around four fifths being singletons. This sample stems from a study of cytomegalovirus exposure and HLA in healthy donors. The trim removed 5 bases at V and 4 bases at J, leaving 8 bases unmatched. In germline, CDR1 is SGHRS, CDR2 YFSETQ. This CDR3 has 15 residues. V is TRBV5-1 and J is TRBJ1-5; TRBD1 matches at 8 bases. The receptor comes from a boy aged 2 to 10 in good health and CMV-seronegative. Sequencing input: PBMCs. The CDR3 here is CASSLGQGVNQPQHF. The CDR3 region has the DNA TGCGCCAGCAGTCTCGGACAGGGCGTTAATCAGCCCCAGCATTTT.